The 24 T cell receptor beta chains below come from one sample, sequenced in a study of blood T cells in healthy people across ages. A second roughly 6 to 12 cycle PCR used barcoded and J-beta primers. TCRdb analysed the 5' RACE reads with MiXCR anew, one entry per CDR3 protein. The sample includes about 830,000 distinct CDR3 sequences, around 68% of them seen just once. Material for sequencing was blood. These receptors all stem from a young man in good health.

This clonotype was seen more than once but under ten times. Given a much more abundant clone one base away, this may be a read error. V and J are TRBV12-3 or TRBV12-4 and TRBJ2-1; 7 nucleotides match TRBD1. The CDR3 is 15 amino acids. Unmatched junction bases numbered 10, after V lost 3 bases and J lost 8 bases. CDR3 in DNA: TGTGCCAGCAGTTTGGCAGGGGGTCTTTACGATGAGCAGTTCTTC. It yields the protein CASSLAGGLYDEQFF.

The chain joins TRBV14 to TRBJ1-2; D unclear. Germline CDR1 and CDR2: SGHDN and FVKESK. The CDR3 is 15 amino acids. Trimming stripped 4 bases from V and 2 bases from J, with 14 bases between. CDR3 amino acids: CASSPETGRNYGYTF. CDR3 DNA sequence: TGTGCCAGCAGCCCCGAAACCGGACGGAACTATGGCTACACCTTC.

The gene calls are TRBV12-3 or TRBV12-4 and TRBJ1-1; D unresolved. This CDR3 has 13 residues. Trimming left V 1 base short and J 4 bases short, with 7 bases between. In DNA form, the CDR3 reads TGTGCCAGCAGTTTAGGTGTAAGCACTGAAGCTTTCTTT. Encoded protein: CASSLGVSTEAFF.

This clonotype counts as medium-sized. The J gene is TRBJ2-7, the V gene TRBV20-1; D is perhaps TRBD2 (6 bases). Trimming left V 2 bases short and J 1 base short, with 12 bases between. The CDR3 loop spans 14 amino acids. CDR1 is DFQATT and CDR2 is SNEGSKA in the germline V gene (reference sequence). CDR3 sequence reads: CSARSGRISYEQYF. Written as DNA, the CDR3 is TGCAGTGCTAGATCGGGGAGGATATCCTACGAGCAGTACTTC.

The rearrangement links TRBV20-1 to TRBJ2-1; tentative D call: TRBD1 (6 bases). Germline CDR1 DFQATT, CDR2 SNEGSKA (reference sequence). CDR3 size: 15 residues. Trimming left V 6 bases short and J 7 bases short, with 22 bases between. CDR3 residues: CSAITGGNWGNEQFF. Written as DNA, the CDR3 is TGCAGTGCAATCACTGGGGGCAATTGGGGTAATGAGCAGTTCTTC.

About this clonotype itself: One end of the junction is discordant with germline, which a read error may explain. V and J are TRBV27 and TRBJ2-3; the D gene is possibly TRBD2 (5 bases). This CDR3 region has 13 residues. Germline loops: CDR1 MNHEY, CDR2 SMNVEV (reference sequence). CDR3 bases: TGTGCCAGCAGACGTTCTAGCACAGAGACGCAGTATTTT. Translation gives CASRRSSTETQYF.

The rearrangement uses TRBV14 and TRBJ2-7, with TRBD1 identical over 7 bases. Germline trimming cut 4 bases from V and 6 bases from J; bases unmatched to any gene: 18. The CDR3 covers 17 residues. Per the germline V gene, CDR1 is SGHDN and CDR2 is FVKESK. This CDR3 is CASSLSSTTRDSLEQYF. The CDR3 DNA sequence: TGTGCCAGCAGCCTATCATCTACCACCCGGGACAGCCTCGAGCAGTACTTC.

The rearrangement uses TRBV21-1 and TRBJ1-2; the table's D call TRBD1 went unverified against the DNA. TRBV21-1 is listed as a pseudogene. This CDR3 comprises 17 residues. The CDR3 loop is CASSKGVKWAASYGYTF. The CDR3 nucleotides are TGTGCCAGCAGCAAAGGGGTTAAGTGGGCGGCGAGCTATGGCTACACCTTC.

This chain connects TRBV6-1 to TRBJ2-7; TRBD1 aligns across 8 bases. The CDR3 extends over 13 amino acids. Per germline, CDR1 MNHNS and CDR2 SASEGT. The junction had 0 bases not matched to a gene; V was cut back by 5 bases and J by 0 bases. The DNA of the CDR3 is TGTGCCAGCAGTACAGGGGGCTCCTACGAGCAGTACTTC. It translates to CASSTGGSYEQYF.

The rearrangement uses TRBV28 and TRBJ2-7; no clear D gene. CDR3 size: 14 residues. Germline lookup yields CDR1 MDHEN and CDR2 SYDVKM. The germline V and J ends were trimmed by 1 base and 2 bases, with 9 bases remaining between them. The CDR3 DNA is TGTGCCAGCAGTTTATTTGGGCTTACCTACGAGCAGTACTTC. Translated, it gives CASSLFGLTYEQYF.

This clonotype showed up just once. A junction end diverges from the germline sequence, so it may reflect a read error. This sequence joins TRBV7-9 and TRBJ2-7; 9 bases match TRBD1. This CDR3 contains 15 residues. The germline V gene has CDR1 SEHNR and CDR2 FQNEAQ (reference sequence). CDR3 nucleotide sequence: TGTGCCAGCAACGTACAGGGGGCGGGAATGGACGAACAGTACTTC. Residues: CASNVQGAGMDEQYF.

This clonotype was counted between two and nine times. The chain carries TRBV5-1 and TRBJ2-7; perhaps TRBD2 as D (6 bases). The CDR3 spans 15 residues. V was shortened by 0 bases and J by 2 bases, with 12 bases between the two germline ends. In germline, CDR1 is SGHRS, CDR2 YFSETQ. CDR3 coding DNA: TGCGCCAGCAGCTTGGAGGGACTGGACCCCTACGAGCAGTACTTC. This encodes CASSLEGLDPYEQYF.

With regard to this clonotype: The junction shows a germline mismatch at one end, possibly a read error. This sequence joins TRBV2 and TRBJ1-2; no clear D gene. Germline V gene lookup returns CDR1 SNHLY and CDR2 FYNNEI. This CDR3 region has 13 residues. CDR3 sequence: CACRQDAHYGYIF. CDR3 DNA sequence: TGTGCCTGCCGGCAGGACGCCCACTATGGCTACATCTTC.

The chain uses TRBV4-2 and TRBJ2-7; D unresolved. Trimming cost V 0 bases and J 2 bases, with 11 bases left between them. This CDR3 spans 15 amino acids. Germline V gives CDR1 LGHNA, CDR2 YNFKEQ. The CDR3 loop reads CASSQDEKSTYEQYF. Here the CDR3 DNA reads TGTGCCAGCAGCCAAGATGAGAAGTCAACCTACGAGCAGTACTTC.

This chain links TRBV4-2 with TRBJ1-1, with D possibly TRBD1 on 5 matching bases. The germline CDR1 and CDR2 sequences are LGHNA and YNFKEQ. With 0 bases removed from V and 5 bases from J, the gap between germline ends came to 7 bases. The CDR3 runs 13 residues. This CDR3 is CASSQERGTEAFF. The CDR3 DNA follows: TGTGCCAGCAGCCAAGAACGGGGGACTGAAGCTTTCTTT.

This clonotype was seen many times. This chain joins TRBV7-9 and TRBJ2-7; 8 bases agree with TRBD1. With V trimmed by 5 bases and J by 3 bases, 9 bases remained unmatched. Per the germline V gene, CDR1 is SEHNR and CDR2 is FQNEAQ (reference sequence). The CDR3 has 15 residues. CDR3 in DNA: TGTGCCAGCAGCCTCGACAGGGGCGGTAGCTACGAGCAGTACTTC. Encoded protein: CASSLDRGGSYEQYF.

This clonotype has a single count. No conserved phenylalanine or tryptophan is present at the end of the CDR3, so a read error is the likely explanation. This chain uses TRBV4-2 with TRBJ1-4; D might be TRBD1 (6 bases). V shed 4 bases and J shed 6 bases, with 9 bases lying between them. The CDR3 loop spans 13 amino acids. CDR1 and CDR2 from the germline V gene are LGHNA and YNFKEQ. CDR3 sequence: CASSRGGHEKLFL. The DNA for the CDR3 is TGTGCCAGCAGCCGAGGGGGGCATGAAAAACTGTTTCTT.

This clonotype was recorded once. The chain is built from TRBV27 and TRBJ1-5; D not resolved. Germline CDR1 and CDR2: MNHEY and SMNVEV (reference sequence). This CDR3 spans 19 amino acids. V was pared by 0 bases and J by 0 bases, with 18 bases between. The CDR3 loop is CASSLSGRYDRYSNQPQHF. In nucleotides, the CDR3 is TGTGCCAGCAGTTTATCGGGCCGGTATGACCGATATAGCAATCAGCCCCAGCATTTT.

In this sample, this clonotype turned up many times. This chain joins TRBV7-2 and TRBJ2-7, with 9 bases lining up with TRBD2. Trimming cost V 5 bases and J 4 bases; bases outside gene matches: 12. Germline CDR1 SGHTA, CDR2 FQGNSA. This CDR3 has 16 residues. The CDR3 bases are TGTGCCAGCAGCCCGATGCAACGCGGGGGGGCTTACGAGCAGTACTTC. This codes for CASSPMQRGGAYEQYF.

V is TRBV6-2 or TRBV6-3 and J is TRBJ2-5; possible D gene TRBD2, 5 bases. The J call may not be correct, given that the DNA end is closer to TRBJ2-7. The CDR3 is 16 residues long. Germline assignment: CDR1 MNHEY and CDR2 SVGEGT. The CDR3 spells CASSSAPGRLRNEQYF. CDR3 coding DNA: TGTGCCAGCAGTTCCGCCCCGGGAAGGCTCAGGAACGAGCAGTACTTC.

The CDR3 DNA follows: TGTGCCAGCAGTTACGCCGGGACAGCCGGGTTGGCGCAGTACTTC. Translating it yields CASSYAGTAGLAQYF. The V gene is TRBV6-5, the J gene TRBJ2-7; 7 bases fit TRBD1. Looked up from germline, CDR1 is MNHEY and CDR2 is SVGAGI. The junction had 13 bases not matched to a gene; V was cut back by 2 bases and J by 9 bases. The CDR3 consists of 15 residues.

V gene TRBV6-5 combines with J gene TRBJ2-3; D could derive from TRBD1 or TRBD2 (6 bases each). Germline CDR1 is MNHEY and CDR2 is SVGAGI. This CDR3 spans 15 amino acids. Trimming cost V 6 bases and J 7 bases, with 20 bases left between them. The CDR3 DNA follows: TGTGCCAGCAGCCCAATTCTGGGGGGCCGGAATACGCAGTATTTT. It translates to CASSPILGGRNTQYF.

V gene TRBV20-1 combines with J gene TRBJ1-6; 8 nucleotides agree with TRBD1. Germline V gives CDR1 DFQATT, CDR2 SNEGSKA (reference sequence). The CDR3 contains 17 residues. V lost 5 bases and J lost 0; bases outside the gene matches: 9. This CDR3 is CSAPDREVSSYNSPLHF. The CDR3 DNA reads as TGCAGTGCTCCGGACAGGGAAGTGAGCTCCTATAATTCACCCCTCCACTTT.

This clonotype was detected a few times. The DNA for the CDR3 is TGTGCCAGCAGCTTCGACAGGGGGCGTTCAGATACGCAGTATTTT. Protein: CASSFDRGRSDTQYF. The chain uses TRBV7-2 and TRBJ2-3, with TRBD1 matching 10 bases. The CDR3 contains 15 residues. CDR1 SGHTA and CDR2 FQGNSA come from the germline V gene. V shed 3 bases, J shed 4 bases, and the junction held 4 bases outside the gene matches.